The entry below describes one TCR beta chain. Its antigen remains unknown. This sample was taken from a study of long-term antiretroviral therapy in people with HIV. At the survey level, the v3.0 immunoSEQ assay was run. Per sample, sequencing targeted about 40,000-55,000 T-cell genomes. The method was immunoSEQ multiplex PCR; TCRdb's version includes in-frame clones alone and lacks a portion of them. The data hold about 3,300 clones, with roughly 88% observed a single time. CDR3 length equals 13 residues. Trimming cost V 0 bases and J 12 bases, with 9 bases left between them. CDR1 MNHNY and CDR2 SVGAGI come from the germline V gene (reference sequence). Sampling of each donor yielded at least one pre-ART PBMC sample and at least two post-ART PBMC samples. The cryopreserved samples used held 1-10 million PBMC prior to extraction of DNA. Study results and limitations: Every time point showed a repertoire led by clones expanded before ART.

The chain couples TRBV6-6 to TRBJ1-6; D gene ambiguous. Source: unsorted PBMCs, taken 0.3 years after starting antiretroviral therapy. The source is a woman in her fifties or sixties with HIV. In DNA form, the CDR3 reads TGTGCCAGCAGTTACTCGGAGAGCGGACCCCTCCACTTT. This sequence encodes CASSYSESGPLHF.